The clone carrying this T cell receptor (beta chain) was recorded only once. This specimen comes from a study of blood T cell repertoires in COVID-19. Study-level information: Sites across the United States, Italy and Spain contributed samples from acute and convalescent COVID-19. In each case, the material was cDNA or gDNA derived from T cells, B-cell-depleted T cells, or PBMCs.

Original processing methods: Reference gene primer amplification yielded estimated nucleated cell counts. The table came from immunoSEQ multiplex PCR; TCRdb's copy has only in-frame clones and leaves some out. That table is the source of V, J and clone size, and D and trimming were worked out from the DNA. Here the sample spans 140,000 to 150,000 clones, 85% to 90% being singletons. Germline V gives CDR1 GTSNPN, CDR2 SVGIG (reference sequence). This CDR3 is built from 13 residues. Deletions cut 2 bases from V and 8 bases from J, with 13 bases between. Sequencing input: peripheral blood. The sequence came from a man older than 75 with acute or convalescent COVID-19. The chain links TRBV30 to TRBJ1-5; D not certain. DNA of the CDR3: TGTGCCTGGAGTCCCTTTATTTCGGAGCCCCAGCATTTT. This translates into CAWSPFISEPQHF. The full variable domain, with the rest looked up from reference TRBV30 and TRBJ1-5, is SQTIHQWPATLVQPVGSPLSLECTVEGTSNPNLYWYRQAAGRGLQLLFYSVGIGQISSEVPQNLSASRPQDRQFILSSKKLLLSDSGFYLCAWSPFISEPQHFGDGTRLSIL.